This T cell receptor (beta chain) was recovered during a study of cytomegalovirus exposure and HLA in healthy donors. The junction had 8 bases not matched to a gene; V was cut back by 3 bases and J by 2 bases. Germline V lookup: CDR1 MNHEY, CDR2 SMNVEV (reference sequence). The CDR3 is 17 residues long. The PCR employed 60 Vbeta primers together with 13 Jbeta primers. Clones were sequenced by immunoSEQ multiplex PCR, and TCRdb holds only the in-frame ones, with some missing. This sample has over 85,000 clones, with about 80% found just once. V usage is TRBV27 and J usage is TRBJ2-2; TRBD1 matches at 8 bases. The sequenced sample was PBMCs. The sequence was obtained from a woman aged 60-75 years in good health and CMV-seropositive. The CDR3, as DNA: TGTGCCAGCAGTTTCCGTCGGACAGGGATCAACACCGGGGAGCTGTTTTTT. Translated, it gives CASSFRRTGINTGELFF.